This passage covers 14 T cell receptor beta chains from one sample sequenced in a study of T cells in Graves' hyperthyroidism and ophthalmopathy. RNA transcripts served as the template for amplifying TCR beta CDR3 regions. Primed by the HTBI set, a first-round RT-PCR was run on the TCR CDR3. TCRdb re-called the multiplex PCR reads with MiXCR, one entry per CDR3 protein. This sample has 450,000 to 550,000 distinct CDR3 sequences, with roughly a quarter found just once. Sequencing was carried out using blood. These receptors were taken from a woman in her 30s with Graves' ophthalmopathy.

The chain carries TRBV27 and TRBJ1-2; perhaps TRBD1 as D (6 bases). The germline V gene has CDR1 MNHEY and CDR2 SMNVEV (reference sequence). Trimming removed 8 bases at V and 7 bases at J, with 14 bases between. CDR3 length: 12 residues. The CDR3 spells CASSNREGGYTF. The CDR3, as DNA: TGTGCCAGCTCAAACAGGGAGGGTGGCTACACCTTC.

This clonotype was counted many times. This chain links TRBV7-8 with TRBJ1-1, with a weak D call TRBD1 (6 bases). CDR3 length equals 13 residues. V was trimmed by 5 bases and J by 5 bases, leaving 12 bases between them. The V gene's germline CDR1 is SGHVS and CDR2 FQNEAQ. CDR3 nucleotide sequence: TGTGCCAGCAGCACCTGGACAGAAACTGAAGCTTTCTTT. This gives the protein CASSTWTETEAFF. The whole variable domain, remainder taken from reference TRBV7-8 and TRBJ1-1, is GAGVSQSPRYKVAKRGQDVALRCDPISGHVSLFWYQQALGQGPEFLTYFQNEAQLDKSGLPSDRFFAERPEGSVSTLKIQRTQQEDSAVYLCASSTWTETEAFFGQGTRLTVV.

In its sample, this clonotype was seen many times. The chain joins TRBV27 to TRBJ2-7; possibly TRBD1 or TRBD2 for D (5 bases each). Germline loops: CDR1 MNHEY, CDR2 SMNVEV (reference sequence). This CDR3 has 13 residues. Between the trimmed V and J ends, which lost 3 bases and 4 bases, there was a span of 10 bases. The CDR3: CASSFQGPYEQYF. The CDR3 bases are TGTGCCAGCAGTTTCCAGGGACCGTACGAGCAGTACTTC.

This clonotype was counted many times. The chain uses TRBV7-2 and TRBJ1-2, with 7 bases aligning to TRBD1. This CDR3 has 14 amino acids. Germline V CDR1 and CDR2: SGHTA, FQGNSA. The junction had 4 bases not matched to a gene; V was cut back by 6 bases and J by 0 bases. The CDR3 DNA follows: TGTGCCAGCAGGGGACAGACAGCTAACTATGGCTACACCTTC. Protein: CASRGQTANYGYTF.

This clonotype was picked up one time. The rearrangement joins TRBV28 to TRBJ2-5, with a possible D match to TRBD2 (6 bases). Germline CDR1 is MDHEN and CDR2 is SYDVKM. This CDR3 spans 15 amino acids. V was pared by 3 bases and J by 1 base, with 12 bases between. The CDR3 DNA reads TGTGCCAGCAGTTTCTTATGGAGGGGCCAAGAGACCCAGTACTTC. This gives the protein CASSFLWRGQETQYF. The full variable domain, with the rest looked up from reference TRBV28 and TRBJ2-5, is DVKVTQSSRYLVKRTGEKVFLECVQDMDHENMFWYRQDPGLGLRLIYFSYDVKMKEKGDIPEGYSVSREKKERFSLILESASTNQTSMYLCASSFLWRGQETQYFGPGTRLLVL.

As DNA, the CDR3 is TGTGCCAGCAGCCCACGAGGCAGGGTCGGGGAGCTGTTTTTT. Protein product: CASSPRGRVGELFF. V is TRBV28 and J is TRBJ2-2; D might be TRBD1 (5 bases). The CDR3 loop spans 14 amino acids. Trimming pared 6 bases from V and 7 bases from J, leaving 15 bases between. CDR1 MDHEN and CDR2 SYDVKM come from the germline V gene.

Ten or more counts support this clonotype. V and J are TRBV18 and TRBJ1-2; D perhaps matches TRBD1 (6 bases). The CDR3 length is 12 residues. V lost 8 bases, J lost 8 bases, and 15 bases lay in between. Germline CDR1 reads KGHSH; CDR2 reads LQKENI. CDR3 bases: TGTGCCAGCCGGCCGACAGGACTGGGCTACACCTTC. Its translation is CASRPTGLGYTF.

The chain recombines TRBV5-1 with TRBJ1-1, with 7 bases identical to TRBD1. V shed 4 bases, J shed 10 bases, and the junction held 10 bases outside the gene matches. CDR1 and CDR2 (germline): SGHRS, YFSETQ. This CDR3 is built from 13 residues. CDR3 sequence: CASSPRTGVVAFF. CDR3 sequence (DNA): TGCGCCAGCAGCCCGAGGACAGGTGTTGTAGCTTTCTTT.

Only a few counts were recorded for this clonotype. The chain carries TRBV6-2 or TRBV6-3 and TRBJ2-2, with D possibly being TRBD1 (6 bases). The germline V gene has CDR1 MNHEY and CDR2 SVGEGT. There are 16 residues in the CDR3. Trimming removed 0 bases from V and 0 bases from J, with 8 bases in between. The CDR3 nucleotides are TGTGCCAGCAGTTACTCTTGGACAGCGAACACCGGGGAGCTGTTTTTT. It encodes CASSYSWTANTGELFF.

This clonotype was recorded many times. This chain uses TRBV24-1 with TRBJ2-7; D gene uncertain. The CDR3 contains 12 residues. Germline CDR1 and CDR2: KGHDR and SFDVKD. V was trimmed by 3 bases and J by 2 bases, leaving 4 bases between them. CDR3 DNA: TGTGCCACCAGTGATGGTCCCTACGAGCAGTACTTC. This translates into CATSDGPYEQYF.

This clonotype was counted many times. The chain has TRBV27 and TRBJ2-7, with D possibly being TRBD1 (5 bases). The germline CDR1 and CDR2 sequences are MNHEY and SMNVEV (reference sequence). The CDR3 consists of 16 residues. Between the trimmed V and J ends, which lost 2 bases and 0 bases, there was a span of 14 bases. Here the CDR3 reads CASSLKSQGVSYEQYF. The CDR3 nucleotides read TGTGCCAGCAGTTTAAAATCGCAGGGCGTCTCCTACGAGCAGTACTTC.

This clonotype has at least ten counts. The chain is built from TRBV6-5 and TRBJ2-2; tentatively, D is TRBD1 or TRBD2 (5 bases each). Germline-derived CDR1 and CDR2 are MNHEY and SVGAGI. The CDR3 extends over 13 amino acids. The ends were cut back, 7 bases at V and 5 bases at J, with 11 bases in the middle. CDR3 sequence reads: CASKQGVTGELFF. Written as DNA, the CDR3 is TGTGCCAGCAAGCAGGGAGTAACCGGGGAGCTGTTTTTT.

The sample holds a few counts of this clonotype. This rearrangement joins TRBV5-1 to TRBJ2-5, with D perhaps TRBD1 or TRBD2 (7 bases each). Trimming left V 4 bases short and J 10 bases short, with 20 bases between. The CDR3 contains 14 residues. Germline CDR1 reads SGHRS; CDR2 reads YFSETQ. CDR3 sequence (DNA): TGCGCCAGCAGCCTAGGGAGGGGGCAAAAGGACCAGTACTTC. Translation: CASSLGRGQKDQYF.

Ten or more counts support this clonotype. The chain recombines TRBV6-5 with TRBJ1-1; D perhaps matches TRBD1 (6 bases). The CDR3 runs 16 residues. The V gene lost 0 bases and the J gene lost 4 bases, with 15 bases spanning the gap. CDR1 MNHEY and CDR2 SVGAGI come from the germline V gene. The CDR3, as DNA: TGTGCCAGCAGTTACTCGTGGGGGGGGCTGGGCACTGAAGCTTTCTTT. Translating gives CASSYSWGGLGTEAFF.